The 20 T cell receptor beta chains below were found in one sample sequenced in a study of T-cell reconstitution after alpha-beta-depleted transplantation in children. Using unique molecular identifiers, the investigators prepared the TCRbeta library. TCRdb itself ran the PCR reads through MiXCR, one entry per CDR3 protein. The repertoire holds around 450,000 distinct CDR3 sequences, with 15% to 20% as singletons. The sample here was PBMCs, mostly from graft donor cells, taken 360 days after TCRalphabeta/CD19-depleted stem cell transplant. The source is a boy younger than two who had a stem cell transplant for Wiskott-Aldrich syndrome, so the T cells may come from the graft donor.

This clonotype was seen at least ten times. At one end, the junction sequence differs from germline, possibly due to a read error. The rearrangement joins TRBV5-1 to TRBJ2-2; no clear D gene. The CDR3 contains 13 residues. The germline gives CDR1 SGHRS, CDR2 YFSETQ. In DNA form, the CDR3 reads TGTGCCAGCAGCTTGGCAAGCACCGGGGAGCTGTTTTTT. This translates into CASSLASTGELFF.

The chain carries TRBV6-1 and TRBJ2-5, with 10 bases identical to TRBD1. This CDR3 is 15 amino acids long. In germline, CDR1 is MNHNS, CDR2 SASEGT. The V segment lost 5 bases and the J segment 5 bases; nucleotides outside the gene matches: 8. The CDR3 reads CASSKRQGARETQYF. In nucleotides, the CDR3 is TGTGCCAGCAGTAAAAGACAGGGGGCGCGTGAGACCCAGTACTTC.

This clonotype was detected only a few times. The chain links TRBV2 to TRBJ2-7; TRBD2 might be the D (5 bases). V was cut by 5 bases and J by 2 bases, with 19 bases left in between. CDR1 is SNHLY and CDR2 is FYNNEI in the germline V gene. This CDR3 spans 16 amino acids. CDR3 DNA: TGTGCCAGCAGTCAGCGGAGGTCTCTACCTCCCTACGAGCAGTACTTC. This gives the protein CASSQRRSLPPYEQYF.

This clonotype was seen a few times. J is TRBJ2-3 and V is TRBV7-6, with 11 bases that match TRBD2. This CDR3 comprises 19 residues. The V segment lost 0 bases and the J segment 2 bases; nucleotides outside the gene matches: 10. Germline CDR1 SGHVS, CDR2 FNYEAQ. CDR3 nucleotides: TGTGCCAGCAGCTTAGCGCGGAGGGGACTAGCGGTTCTCACAGATACGCAGTATTTT. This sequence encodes CASSLARRGLAVLTDTQYF.

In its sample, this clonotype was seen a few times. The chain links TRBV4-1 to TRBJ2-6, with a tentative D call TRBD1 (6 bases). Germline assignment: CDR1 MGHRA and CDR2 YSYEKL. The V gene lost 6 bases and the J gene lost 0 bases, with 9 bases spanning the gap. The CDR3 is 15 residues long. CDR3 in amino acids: CASSYRVSGANVLTF. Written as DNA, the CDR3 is TGCGCCAGCAGTTACAGGGTCTCTGGGGCCAACGTCCTGACTTTC.

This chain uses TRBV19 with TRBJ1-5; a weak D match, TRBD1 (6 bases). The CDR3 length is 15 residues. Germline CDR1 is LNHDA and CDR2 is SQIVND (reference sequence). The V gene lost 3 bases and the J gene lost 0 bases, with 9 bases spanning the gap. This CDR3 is CASSIVGASNQPQHF. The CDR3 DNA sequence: TGTGCCAGTAGTATCGTGGGGGCTAGCAATCAGCCCCAGCATTTT.

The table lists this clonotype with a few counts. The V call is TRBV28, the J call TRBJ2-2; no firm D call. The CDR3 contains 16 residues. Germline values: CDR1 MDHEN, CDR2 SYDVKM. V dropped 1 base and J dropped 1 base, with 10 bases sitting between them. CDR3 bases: TGTGCCAGCAGTTTATTGAGGAAACTGAACACCGGGGAGCTGTTTTTT. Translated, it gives CASSLLRKLNTGELFF. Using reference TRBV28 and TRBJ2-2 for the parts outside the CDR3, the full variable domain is DVKVTQSSRYLVKRTGEKVFLECVQDMDHENMFWYRQDPGLGLRLIYFSYDVKMKEKGDIPEGYSVSREKKERFSLILESASTNQTSMYLCASSLLRKLNTGELFFGEGSRLTVL.

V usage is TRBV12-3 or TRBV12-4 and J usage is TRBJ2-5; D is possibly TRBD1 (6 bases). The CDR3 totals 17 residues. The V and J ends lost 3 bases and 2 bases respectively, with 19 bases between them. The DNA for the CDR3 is TGTGCCAGCAGTTTCGAAGAGCTGAATACAGGGCAAGAGACCCAGTACTTC. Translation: CASSFEELNTGQETQYF.

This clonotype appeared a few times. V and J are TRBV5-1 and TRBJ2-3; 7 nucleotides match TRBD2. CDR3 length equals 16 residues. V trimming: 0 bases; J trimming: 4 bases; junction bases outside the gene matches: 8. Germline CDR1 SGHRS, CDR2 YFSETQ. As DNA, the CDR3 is TGCGCCAGCAGCTTGGGACGGGGACTATTGGCAGATACGCAGTATTTT. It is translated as CASSLGRGLLADTQYF. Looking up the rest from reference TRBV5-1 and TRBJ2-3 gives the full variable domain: KAGVTQTPRYLIKTRGQQVTLSCSPISGHRSVSWYQQTPGQGLQFLFEYFSETQRNKGNFPGRFSGRQFSNSRSEMNVSTLELGDSALYLCASSLGRGLLADTQYFGPGTRLTVL.

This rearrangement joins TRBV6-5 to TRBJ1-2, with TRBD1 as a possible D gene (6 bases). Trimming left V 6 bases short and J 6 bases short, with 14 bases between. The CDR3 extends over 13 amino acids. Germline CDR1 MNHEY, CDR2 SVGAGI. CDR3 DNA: TGTGCCAGCAGCCAGTGGGACACTCATGGCTACACCTTC. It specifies CASSQWDTHGYTF.

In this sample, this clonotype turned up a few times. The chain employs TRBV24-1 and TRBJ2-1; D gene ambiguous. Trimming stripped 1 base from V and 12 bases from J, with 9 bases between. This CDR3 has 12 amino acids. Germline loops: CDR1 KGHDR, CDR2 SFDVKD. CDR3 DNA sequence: TGTGCCACCAGTGATTTAGTGGGCTCGCAGTTCTTC. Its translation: CATSDLVGSQFF.

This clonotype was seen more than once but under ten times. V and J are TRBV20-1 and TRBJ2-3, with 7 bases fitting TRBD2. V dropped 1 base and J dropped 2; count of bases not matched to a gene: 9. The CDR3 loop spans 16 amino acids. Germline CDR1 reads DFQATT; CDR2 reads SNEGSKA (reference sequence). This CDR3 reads CSARVWRGISTDTQYF. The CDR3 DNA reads TGCAGTGCTAGAGTTTGGCGGGGGATATCCACAGATACGCAGTATTTT.

Written as DNA, the CDR3 is TGTGCCAGCAGCCAAGATCTGTACCTAGCGGGGTGGACGCAGTATTTT. Protein product: CASSQDLYLAGWTQYF. V is TRBV4-2 and J is TRBJ2-3, with 9 positions matching TRBD2. Trimming cost V 0 bases and J 9 bases; bases outside gene matches: 10. Germline values: CDR1 LGHNA, CDR2 YNFKEQ. This CDR3 has 16 amino acids.

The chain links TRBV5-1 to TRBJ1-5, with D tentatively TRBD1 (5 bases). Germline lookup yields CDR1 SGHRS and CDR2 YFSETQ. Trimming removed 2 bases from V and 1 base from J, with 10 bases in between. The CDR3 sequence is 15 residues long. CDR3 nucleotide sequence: TGCGCCAGCAGCTTATGGGGCAGAAGCAATCAGCCCCAGCATTTT. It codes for CASSLWGRSNQPQHF. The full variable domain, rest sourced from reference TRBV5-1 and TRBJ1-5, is KAGVTQTPRYLIKTRGQQVTLSCSPISGHRSVSWYQQTPGQGLQFLFEYFSETQRNKGNFPGRFSGRQFSNSRSEMNVSTLELGDSALYLCASSLWGRSNQPQHFGDGTRLSIL.

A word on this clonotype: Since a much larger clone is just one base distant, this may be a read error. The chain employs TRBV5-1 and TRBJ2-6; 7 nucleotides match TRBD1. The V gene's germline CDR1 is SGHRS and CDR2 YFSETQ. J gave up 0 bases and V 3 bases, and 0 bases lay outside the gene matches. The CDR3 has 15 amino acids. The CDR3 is CASSSGGSGANVLTF. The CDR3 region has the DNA TGCGCCAGCAGCTCAGGGGGCTCTGGGGCCAACGTCCTGACTTTC.

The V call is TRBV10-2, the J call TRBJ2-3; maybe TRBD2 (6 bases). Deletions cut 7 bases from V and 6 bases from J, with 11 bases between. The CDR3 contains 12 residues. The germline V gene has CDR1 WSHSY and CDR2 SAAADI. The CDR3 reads CASKASVDTQYF. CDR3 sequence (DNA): TGCGCCAGCAAGGCTAGCGTGGATACGCAGTATTTT.

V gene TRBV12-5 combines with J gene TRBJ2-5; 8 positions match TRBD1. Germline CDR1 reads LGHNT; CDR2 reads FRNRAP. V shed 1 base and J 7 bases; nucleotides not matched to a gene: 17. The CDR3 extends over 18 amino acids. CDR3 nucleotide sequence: TGTGCTAGTGGTTTGGCCCCCCCCGGCAGGGGGCGGGTGGGGACCCAGTACTTC. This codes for CASGLAPPGRGRVGTQYF.

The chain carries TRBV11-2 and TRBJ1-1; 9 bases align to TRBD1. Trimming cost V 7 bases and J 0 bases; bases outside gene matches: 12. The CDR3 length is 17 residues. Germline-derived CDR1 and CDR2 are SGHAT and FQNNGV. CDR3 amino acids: CASKTHRGRTMNTEAFF. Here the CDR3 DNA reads TGTGCCAGCAAAACTCACAGGGGGCGAACCATGAACACTGAAGCTTTCTTT.

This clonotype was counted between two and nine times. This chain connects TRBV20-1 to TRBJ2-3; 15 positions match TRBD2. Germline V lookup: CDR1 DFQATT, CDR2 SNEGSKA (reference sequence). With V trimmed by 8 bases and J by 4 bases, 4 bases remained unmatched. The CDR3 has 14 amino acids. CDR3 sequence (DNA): TGCAGTCGGACTAGCGGGGGGGGACCAGATACGCAGTATTTT. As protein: CSRTSGGGPDTQYF.

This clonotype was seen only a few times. The DNA for the CDR3 is TGCGCCAGCAGCTTGAGGACAGACAACTATGGCTACACCTTC. Translated, it gives CASSLRTDNYGYTF. The chain is built from TRBV5-1 and TRBJ1-2, with D possibly matching TRBD1 (6 bases). Trimming took off 1 base at V and 2 bases at J, with 9 bases between the two ends. The length of the CDR3 is 14 residues. From germline, CDR1 is SGHRS and CDR2 YFSETQ.